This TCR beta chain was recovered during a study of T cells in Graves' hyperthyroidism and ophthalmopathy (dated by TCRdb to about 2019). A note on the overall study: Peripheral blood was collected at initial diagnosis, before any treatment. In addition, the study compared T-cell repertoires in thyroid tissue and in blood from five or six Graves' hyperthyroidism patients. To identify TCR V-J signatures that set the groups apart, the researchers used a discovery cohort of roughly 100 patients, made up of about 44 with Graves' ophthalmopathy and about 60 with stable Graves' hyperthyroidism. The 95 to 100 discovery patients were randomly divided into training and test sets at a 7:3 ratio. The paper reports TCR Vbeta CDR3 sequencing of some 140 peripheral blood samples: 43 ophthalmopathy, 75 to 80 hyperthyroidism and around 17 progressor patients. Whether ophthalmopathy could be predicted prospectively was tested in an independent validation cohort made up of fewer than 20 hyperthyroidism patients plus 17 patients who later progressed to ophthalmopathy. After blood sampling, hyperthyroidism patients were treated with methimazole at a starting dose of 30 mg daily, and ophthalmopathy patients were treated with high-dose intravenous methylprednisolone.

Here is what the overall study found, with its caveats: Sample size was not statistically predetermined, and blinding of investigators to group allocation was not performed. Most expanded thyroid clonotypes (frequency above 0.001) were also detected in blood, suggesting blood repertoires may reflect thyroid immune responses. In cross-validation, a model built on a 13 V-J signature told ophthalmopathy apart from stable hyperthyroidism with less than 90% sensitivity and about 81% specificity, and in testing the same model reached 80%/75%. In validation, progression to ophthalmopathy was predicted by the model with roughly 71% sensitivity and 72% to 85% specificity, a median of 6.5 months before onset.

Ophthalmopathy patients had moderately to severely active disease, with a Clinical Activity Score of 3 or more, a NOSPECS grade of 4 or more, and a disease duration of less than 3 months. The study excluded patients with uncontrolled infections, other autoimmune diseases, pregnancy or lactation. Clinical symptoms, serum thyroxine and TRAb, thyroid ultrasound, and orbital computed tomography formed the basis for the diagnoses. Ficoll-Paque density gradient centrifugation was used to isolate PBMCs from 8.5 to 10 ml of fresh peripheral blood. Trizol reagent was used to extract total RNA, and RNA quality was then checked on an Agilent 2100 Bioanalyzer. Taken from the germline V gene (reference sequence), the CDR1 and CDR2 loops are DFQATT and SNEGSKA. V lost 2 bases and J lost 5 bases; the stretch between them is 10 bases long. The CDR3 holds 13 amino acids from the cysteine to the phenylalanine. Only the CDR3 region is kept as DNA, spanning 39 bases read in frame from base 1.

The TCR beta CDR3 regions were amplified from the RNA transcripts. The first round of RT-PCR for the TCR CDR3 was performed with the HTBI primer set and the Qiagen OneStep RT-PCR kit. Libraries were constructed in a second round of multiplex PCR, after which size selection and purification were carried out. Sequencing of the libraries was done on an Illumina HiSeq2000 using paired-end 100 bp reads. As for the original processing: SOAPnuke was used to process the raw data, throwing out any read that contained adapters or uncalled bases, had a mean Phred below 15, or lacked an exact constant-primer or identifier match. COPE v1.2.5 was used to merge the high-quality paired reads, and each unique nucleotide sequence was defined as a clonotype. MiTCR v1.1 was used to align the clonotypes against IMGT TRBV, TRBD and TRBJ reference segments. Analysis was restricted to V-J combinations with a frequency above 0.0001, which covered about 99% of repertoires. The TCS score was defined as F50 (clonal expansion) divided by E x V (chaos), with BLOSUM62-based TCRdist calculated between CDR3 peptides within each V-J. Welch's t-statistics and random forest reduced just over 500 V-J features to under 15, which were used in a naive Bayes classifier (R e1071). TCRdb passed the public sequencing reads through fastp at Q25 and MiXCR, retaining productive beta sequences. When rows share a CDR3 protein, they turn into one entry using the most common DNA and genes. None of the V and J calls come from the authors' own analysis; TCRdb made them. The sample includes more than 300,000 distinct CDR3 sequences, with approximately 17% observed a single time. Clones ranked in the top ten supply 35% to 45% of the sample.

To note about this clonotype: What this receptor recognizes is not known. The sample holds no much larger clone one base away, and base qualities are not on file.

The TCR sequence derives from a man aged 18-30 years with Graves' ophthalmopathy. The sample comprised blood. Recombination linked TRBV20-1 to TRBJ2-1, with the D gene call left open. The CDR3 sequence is CSARSPLDNEQFF. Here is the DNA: TGCAGTGCTAGATCTCCTCTCGACAATGAGCAGTTCTTC.